These T cell receptor beta chains were read from a single sample in a study. TCRdb ran MiXCR on the RT-PCR reads and lists one entry per CDR3 protein. This sample has fewer than 800,000 distinct CDR3 sequences, with over 12% found just once. Input material: memory CD4+ T cells from blood. Every receptor here comes from a female donor in good health, serving as a healthy control. The conserved cysteine and the conserved F or W are not part of the CDR3 here. D genes are given only for firm matches.

j_gene	d_gene	v_gene	CDR3aa
TRBJ2-1	TRBD2	TRBV10-2	ASSGLAGGNNEQF
TRBJ2-5	TRBD1	TRBV6-5	ASSRTGGAGTQY
TRBJ2-3	NA	TRBV3-1	ASNRGTDTQY
TRBJ2-5	NA	TRBV20-1	SASHSYRQETQY
TRBJ1-2	TRBD1	TRBV5-6	ASSFGDREVYGYT
TRBJ1-6	NA	TRBV6-1	ASSGPTYRDLSPLH
TRBJ1-1	NA	TRBV6-5	ASSGLSRENTEAF
TRBJ1-2	NA	TRBV10-3	AISESAGGYT
TRBJ2-7	NA	TRBV7-3	ASSPAQGREQY
TRBJ2-1	NA	TRBV12-3/TRBV12-4	ASSLAGSKQF
TRBJ2-2	NA	TRBV29-1	SVEGTGLGELF
TRBJ2-3	TRBD2	TRBV7-2	ASSREPLAGLGDTQY
TRBJ1-3	NA	TRBV2	ASRGQLSGNTIY
TRBJ2-2	NA	TRBV10-3	AISESRGDTGELF
TRBJ2-5	TRBD1	TRBV29-1	SVERDRGVETQY
TRBJ1-6	NA	TRBV6-5	ASSYLPPRAGDNSPLH
TRBJ2-2	NA	TRBV12-3/TRBV12-4	ASSPGTDGTGELF
TRBJ2-1	NA	TRBV7-9	ASSSNSDEQF
TRBJ2-5	NA	TRBV21-1	ASPAREYQETQY
TRBJ1-2	NA	TRBV6-5	ASSYTDGGYT
TRBJ1-1	NA	TRBV6-1	ASTYGLNTEAF
TRBJ2-3	TRBD2	TRBV7-2	ASRPAGAGDTQY
TRBJ2-2	NA	TRBV30	AWSVGASTGELF
TRBJ1-5	NA	TRBV16	ASSRRDNNQPQH
TRBJ1-1	NA	TRBV18	ASSPYGGRDPTTEAF
TRBJ2-3	NA	TRBV7-9	ASSLAGITDTQY